This TCR beta chain was identified during a study of PD-1 blockade in classical Hodgkin lymphoma. General observations from the study: When set against healthy donors, newly diagnosed patients were reported to show lower baseline TCR diversity. Nivolumab starters within 1 year of ASCT were excluded.

Sequenced by immunoSEQ multiplex PCR; TCRdb stores in-frame clones only, minus some. Of 90,000 to 140,000 clones in the sample, approximately 90% were seen once. V lost 3 bases, J lost 4 bases, and 6 bases lay in between. The length of the CDR3 is 12 residues. Germline values: CDR1 SEHNR, CDR2 FQNEAQ (reference sequence). Documented time point: cycle 4 day 1 (C4D1), after 5 to 7 weeks of nivolumab. Each patient experienced a relapse that followed autologous stem cell transplantation, and brentuximab vedotin exposure varied. With regard to this clone: Its matching antigen is unknown.

The J gene is TRBJ1-1, the V gene TRBV7-9; D is uncertain. This clonotype originated in a human donor with classical Hodgkin lymphoma. The starting material was peripheral blood mononuclear cells (PBMCs), obtained before the fourth cycle of nivolumab. The CDR3 bases are TGTGCCAGCAGCTTCGGGTCCACTGAAGCTTTCTTT. It specifies CASSFGSTEAFF.